These 10 T cell receptor beta chains were all obtained from the same sample, sequenced in a study of identical twins. One entry per CDR3 protein, called by TCRdb with MiXCR from the 5' RACE reads. The table shows approximately 1.8 million distinct CDR3 sequences, with under 35% occurring only once. The sequencing input was cord blood. All receptors derive from a newborn girl in good health.

This clonotype was seen a few times. The chain combines TRBV7-2 with TRBJ2-4; TRBD2 aligns across 9 bases. CDR1 SGHTA and CDR2 FQGNSA come from the germline V gene. The CDR3 has 16 amino acids. V was clipped by 6 bases and J by 2 bases; unmatched bases: 8. The chain's CDR3 is CASSYSGSIPKNIQYF. CDR3 bases: TGTGCCAGCAGTTATAGCGGGAGTATTCCCAAAAACATTCAGTACTTC.

There are many counts of this clonotype. The J gene is TRBJ2-1, the V gene TRBV12-3 or TRBV12-4, with D perhaps matching TRBD1 (6 bases). Trimming left V 3 bases short and J 6 bases short, with 9 bases between. This CDR3 region has 13 residues. Here the CDR3 reads CASSFGQFNEQFF. The CDR3 DNA reads TGTGCCAGCAGTTTTGGACAGTTCAATGAGCAGTTCTTC.

The table lists this clonotype with a few counts. The rearrangement links TRBV10-3 to TRBJ1-5, with 8 nucleotides matching TRBD1. The CDR3 is made up of 15 amino acids. With V trimmed by 6 bases and J by 6 bases, 10 bases remained unmatched. CDR1 is ENHRY, CDR2 SYGVKD, per germline. The CDR3 DNA reads TGTGCCATCAGCCCCGGACAGGGCTTAGCTCAGCCCCAGCATTTT. Protein sequence: CAISPGQGLAQPQHF.

This sequence joins TRBV20-1 and TRBJ2-3; 11 nucleotides match TRBD2. The CDR3 is 16 amino acids. The junction had 5 bases not matched to a gene; V was cut back by 3 bases and J by 0 bases. Germline V gene lookup returns CDR1 DFQATT and CDR2 SNEGSKA (reference sequence). The CDR3 nucleotides are TGCAGTGCTAGTGGGAGGACTAGCGGGAGCACAGATACGCAGTATTTT. Its protein product is CSASGRTSGSTDTQYF.

This clonotype was recorded a few times. The V and J genes are TRBV25-1 and TRBJ2-7; D is undetermined. The CDR3 has 14 amino acids. V was cut by 0 bases and J by 2 bases, with 8 bases left in between. CDR1 and CDR2 (germline): MGHDK, SYGVNS. As DNA, the CDR3 is TGTGCCAGCAGTGAATACGGGCACCCCTACGAGCAGTACTTC. Its protein is CASSEYGHPYEQYF.

The chain carries TRBV12-3 or TRBV12-4 and TRBJ1-1; D remains unclear. This CDR3 has 14 residues. The V and J ends lost 6 bases and 1 base respectively, with 12 bases between them. The CDR3: CASRRADPNTEAFF. DNA of the CDR3: TGTGCCAGCAGGCGGGCGGATCCGAACACTGAAGCTTTCTTT.

The gene calls are TRBV20-1 and TRBJ2-1; 7 nucleotides line up with TRBD1. The ends lost 7 bases at V and 10 bases at J; junction bases unmatched: 16. Germline V gives CDR1 DFQATT, CDR2 SNEGSKA (reference sequence). The CDR3 sequence is 14 residues long. The CDR3 spells CSVEGQLSSYEQFF. DNA of the CDR3: TGCAGTGTAGAGGGACAGCTAAGCTCCTACGAGCAGTTCTTC.

The CDR3 loop is CASSSAVDRTQYF. The CDR3 bases are TGCGCCAGCAGCTCGGCCGTCGACAGGACCCAGTACTTC. The rearrangement links TRBV5-1 to TRBJ2-7, with D perhaps TRBD1 (5 bases). Gene TRBJ2-5 matches the end of the DNA better, so the J call may be wrong. Germline V gives CDR1 SGHRS, CDR2 YFSETQ. The CDR3 covers 13 residues.

The chain joins TRBV3-1 to TRBJ2-1; D is unresolved. This CDR3 region has 17 residues. Germline V gene sequence: CDR1 LGHDT, CDR2 YNNKEL (reference sequence). V dropped 4 bases and J dropped 0 bases, with 16 bases sitting between them. The CDR3 nucleotides are TGTGCCAGCAGCCCCAAATGGCGTCTGGGCTCCTACAATGAGCAGTTCTTC. It yields the protein CASSPKWRLGSYNEQFF.

V usage is TRBV6-5 and J usage is TRBJ1-2, with a weak D call TRBD1 (5 bases). V was cut by 0 bases and J by 4 bases, with 9 bases left in between. Germline V gene sequence: CDR1 MNHEY, CDR2 SVGAGI. The CDR3 runs 14 residues. This CDR3 is CASSYSRDLYGYTF. CDR3 bases: TGTGCCAGCAGTTACTCGAGGGACCTCTATGGCTACACCTTC.